These T cell receptor beta chains were read from a single sample in a study of neoadjuvant anti-PD-1 for oral cavity cancer. The method was immunoSEQ multiplex PCR; TCRdb's version includes in-frame clones alone and lacks a portion of them. The sample consists of about 16,000 clones, roughly 66% of them appearing once. Here the sequenced sample was PBMCs, taken before nivolumab (anti-PD-1) treatment. These receptors originate from a person aged 40 to 85 with oral cavity squamous cell carcinoma. CDR3s include the opening cysteine and the closing phenylalanine or tryptophan. Fields, in order: J gene, clone size, V gene, D gene, CDR3 protein, CDR3 DNA. The D gene is left open where the match is weak. The listing skips clone size in some rows; elsewhere it reads once, few, many or a size class.

>TRBJ2-7|few|TRBV18|TRBD1
CASSPGGQGAYEQYF
TGTGCCAGCTCACCCGGGGGACAGGGGGCCTACGAGCAGTACTTC
>TRBJ2-5|NA|TRBV29-1|NA
CSVDRTGETQYF
TGCAGCGTTGATAGGACGGGGGAGACCCAGTACTTC
>TRBJ2-2|NA|TRBV6-5|NA
CASSSHQGNTGELFF
TGTGCCAGCAGTTCGCATCAGGGGAACACCGGGGAGCTGTTTTTT
>TRBJ2-7|NA|TRBV30|NA
CAWSLLSTPGSYEQYF
TGTGCCTGGAGTCTGCTATCTACCCCTGGCTCCTACGAGCAGTACTTC
>TRBJ2-7|few|TRBV27|TRBD1
CASSPFNRDRGFSYEQYF
TGTGCCAGCAGCCCATTCAACCGGGACAGGGGATTCTCCTACGAGCAGTACTTC
>TRBJ2-7|NA|TRBV11-3|NA
CASSSGKSSEQYF
TGTGCCAGCAGCTCAGGGAAATCCTCCGAGCAGTACTTC
>TRBJ1-4|few|TRBV27|TRBD1
CASSRGTGYEKLFF
TGTGCCAGCTCCCGGGGGACAGGGTATGAAAAACTGTTTTTT
>TRBJ1-3|NA|TRBV7-9|NA
CASSLAGTYISGNTIYF
TGTGCCAGCAGCTTGGCCGGGACGTACATCTCTGGAAACACCATATATTTT
>TRBJ1-1|NA|TRBV5-4|TRBD1
CASSFQGQGYTEAFF
TGTGCCAGCAGCTTCCAAGGACAGGGCTACACTGAAGCTTTCTTT
>TRBJ2-7|NA|TRBV7-3|NA
CASSSQVGRPRYF
TGTGCCAGCAGCTCCCAAGTGGGACGTCCAAGGTACTTC
>TRBJ1-1|NA|TRBV2|NA
CASSTDMNTEAFF
TGTGCCAGCAGTACTGACATGAACACTGAAGCTTTCTTT
>TRBJ2-7|NA|TRBV7-9|TRBD2
CASSPSGGNSYEQYF
TGTGCCAGCAGCCCTAGCGGGGGGAACTCCTACGAGCAGTACTTC
>TRBJ1-1|NA|TRBV7-2|NA
CASSLAPGMNTEAFF
TGTGCCAGCAGCTTAGCGCCGGGTATGAACACTGAAGCTTTCTTT
>TRBJ1-2|NA|TRBV10-3|NA
CATHSPAGNYGYTF
TGTGCCACCCACTCCCCGGCCGGAAACTATGGCTACACCTTC
>TRBJ2-1|NA|TRBV28|NA
CASQTAPVLANNEQFF
TGTGCCAGCCAAACCGCCCCAGTGTTAGCGAACAATGAGCAGTTCTTC
>TRBJ1-1|NA|TRBV28|NA
CASSLWGQGPNTEAFF
TGTGCCAGCAGTTTATGGGGGCAGGGCCCGAACACTGAAGCTTTCTTT
>TRBJ2-1|once|TRBV9|TRBD2
CASSERGTIGNEQFF
TGTGCCAGCAGCGAGCGGGGGACAATTGGCAATGAGCAGTTCTTC
>TRBJ1-4|NA|TRBV7-6|TRBD1
CASSLSLQGKNEKLFF
TGTGCCAGCAGCTTATCGCTACAGGGGAAAAATGAAAAACTGTTTTTT
>TRBJ2-7|NA|TRBV28|NA
CASRTRGKGAYEQYF
TGTGCCAGCAGAACCAGGGGTAAGGGGGCCTACGAGCAGTACTTC
>TRBJ2-7|few|TRBV2|NA
CASSEEGIEQYF
TGTGCCAGCAGTGAAGAAGGGATCGAGCAGTACTTC
>TRBJ2-4|once|TRBV6-1|NA
CASSEAINRLVKNIQYF
TGTGCCAGCAGTGAAGCCATAAACAGGCTGGTCAAAAACATTCAGTACTTC
>TRBJ1-1|NA|TRBV2|TRBD1
CARGTGNTEAFF
TGTGCCAGGGGGACAGGGAACACTGAAGCTTTCTTT
>TRBJ2-4|NA|TRBV19|TRBD2
CASSYPASGKNIQYF
TGTGCCAGTAGCTATCCCGCTAGCGGCAAAAACATTCAGTACTTC
>TRBJ2-6|NA|TRBV7-6|NA
CASSSRQGFSSGANVLTF
TGTGCCAGCAGCTCCCGTCAGGGCTTCTCCTCTGGGGCCAACGTCCTGACTTTC
>TRBJ1-3|few|TRBV5-1|NA
CASSSEGGSPIYF
TGCGCCAGCAGCTCTGAGGGGGGGTCCCCCATATATTTT
>TRBJ2-3|NA|TRBV2|NA
CASSPQNTQYF
TGTGCCAGCAGTCCGCAGAATACGCAGTATTTT
>TRBJ2-3|NA|TRBV27|TRBD2
CASSFSPSGHTDTQYF
TGTGCCAGCAGTTTCTCGCCTAGCGGCCATACAGATACGCAGTATTTT
>TRBJ2-7|few|TRBV21-1|NA
CASSKPASGREGEQYF
TGTGCCAGCAGCAAACCCGCTAGCGGGAGGGAGGGAGAGCAGTACTTC
>TRBJ1-2|NA|TRBV5-1|NA
CASSPSGSANYGYTF
TGCGCCAGCAGCCCATCAGGGTCCGCTAACTATGGCTACACCTTC
>TRBJ2-1|NA|TRBV19|NA
CASSINQGDGEQFF
TGTGCCAGTAGTATAAACCAAGGGGATGGTGAGCAGTTCTTC
>TRBJ1-3|once|TRBV5-6|NA
CASSPGGSSGNTIYF
TGTGCCAGCAGCCCGGGCGGTAGCTCTGGAAACACCATATATTTT
>TRBJ1-3|NA|TRBV10-3|TRBD1
CAISGGTGNSGNTIYF
TGTGCCATCAGTGGCGGGACAGGCAACTCTGGAAACACCATATATTTT
>TRBJ2-2|few|TRBV5-5|NA
CASSQAGESGELFF
TGTGCCAGCAGCCAGGCAGGGGAATCCGGGGAGCTGTTTTTT
>TRBJ1-2|NA|TRBV11-2|TRBD1
CASSQGDRGGYGYTF
TGTGCCAGCAGCCAAGGGGACAGGGGAGGGTATGGCTACACCTTC
>TRBJ1-4|NA|TRBV5-1|TRBD1
CASSLDRDNEKLFF
TGCGCCAGCAGCCTGGACAGGGATAATGAAAAACTGTTTTTT
>TRBJ2-5|NA|TRBV7-3|NA
CASSIDQGFGRETQYF
TGTGCCAGCAGCATCGACCAGGGGTTTGGGCGAGAGACCCAGTACTTC
>TRBJ2-1|few|TRBV11-2|TRBD2
CASSHSGRDYNEQFF
TGTGCCAGCAGCCATAGCGGGAGGGACTACAATGAGCAGTTCTTC
>TRBJ1-5|NA|TRBV4-1|NA
CASSQDWTGASPPQHF
TGCGCCAGCAGCCAAGACTGGACGGGGGCGAGTCCGCCCCAGCATTTT
>TRBJ2-2|NA|TRBV9|TRBD1
CASSEGTVSTGELFF
TGTGCCAGCAGCGAGGGGACAGTATCCACCGGGGAGCTGTTTTTT
>TRBJ1-5|NA|TRBV2|NA
CASRRAGSYSNQPQHF
TGTGCCAGCAGGAGGGCGGGGAGTTATAGCAATCAGCCCCAGCATTTT
>TRBJ2-1|NA|TRBV9|NA
CASSPHYGNTYNEQFF
TGTGCCAGCAGCCCCCACTACGGGAACACCTACAATGAGCAGTTCTTC
>TRBJ2-7|NA|TRBV5-6|NA
CASSLTASYEQYF
TGTGCCAGCAGCTTGACAGCTTCCTACGAGCAGTACTTC
>TRBJ1-2|NA|TRBV19|NA
CASSIVRAEKELYGYTF
TGTGCCAGTAGTATAGTACGGGCAGAGAAAGAACTCTATGGCTACACCTTC
>TRBJ1-2|NA|TRBV30|NA
CAWRTGYDYGYTF
TGTGCCTGGAGAACAGGGTACGACTATGGCTACACCTTC
>TRBJ1-1|few|TRBV6-5|NA
CASSYRMNTEAFF
TGTGCCAGCAGTTACAGAATGAACACTGAAGCTTTCTTT
>TRBJ2-1|few|TRBV29-1|NA
CSVEASPRGEQFF
TGCAGCGTTGAAGCCTCCCCTAGGGGGGAGCAGTTCTTC
>TRBJ2-2|few|TRBV5-1|NA
CASTYAGRSGKDTGELFF
TGCGCCAGCACGTACGCCGGACGAAGTGGGAAAGACACCGGGGAGCTGTTTTTT
>TRBJ2-1|NA|TRBV5-6|NA
CASSGTDEQFF
TGTGCCAGCAGCGGAACGGATGAGCAGTTCTTC
>TRBJ2-5|NA|TRBV6-5|NA
CASSSQGGRETQYF
TGTGCCAGCAGTAGCCAAGGGGGTAGAGAGACCCAGTACTTC
>TRBJ2-5|NA|TRBV2|NA
CASSFQGKETQYF
TGTGCCAGCAGTTTCCAGGGGAAAGAGACCCAGTACTTC
>TRBJ2-4|NA|TRBV30|NA
CAWSAGLLAKNIQYF
TGTGCCTGGAGCGCGGGACTCTTAGCCAAAAACATTCAGTACTTC
>TRBJ2-1|NA|TRBV4-2|TRBD2
CASSRGAGEDEQFF
TGTGCCAGCAGCCGGGGAGCGGGAGAGGATGAGCAGTTCTTC
>TRBJ1-1|few|TRBV7-2|TRBD1
CASSANRGMKAFF
TGTGCCAGCAGCGCAAACAGGGGTATGAAAGCTTTCTTT
>TRBJ2-3|once|TRBV2|NA
CASRSRGDSTDTQYF
TGTGCCAGCAGAAGTCGAGGGGACAGCACAGATACGCAGTATTTT
>TRBJ2-3|NA|TRBV30|NA
CAWSLGGDTQYF
TGTGCCTGGAGTCTAGGGGGGGATACGCAGTATTTT
>TRBJ2-7|few|TRBV27|TRBD1
CASRTGSVSYEQYF
TGTGCCAGCAGGACAGGGAGTGTATCCTACGAGCAGTACTTC
>TRBJ1-2|few|TRBV28|NA
CASRPSLGQASNYGYTF
TGTGCCAGCAGGCCTAGTTTGGGCCAGGCATCTAACTATGGCTACACCTTC